The clone carrying this T cell receptor beta chain was recorded a few times. Its antigen is unknown. TCRdb fed the 5' RACE reads into MiXCR, producing one record per CDR3 protein. Among 1.5 million to 2 million distinct CDR3 sequences listed, more than 30% were seen once. V shed 4 bases and J 3 bases; nucleotides not matched to a gene: 6. The CDR3 spans 13 residues. Germline V gene data show CDR1 as DFQATT and CDR2 as SNEGSKA (reference sequence). The data derive from a study of identical twins. Study-wide results and limits: Among out-of-frame alpha sequences shared by twins, low generation probability occurred in excess.

The V call is TRBV20-1, the J call TRBJ2-7; 7 nucleotides agree with TRBD1. This sequence was found in a newborn girl in good health. Sequenced material: cord blood. The CDR3 sequence: CSAIWTGGYEQYF. The CDR3 DNA reads as TGCAGTGCTATATGGACAGGAGGCTACGAGCAGTACTTC.